The present T cell receptor beta chain was sequenced within a study of T cells after yellow fever vaccination (dated by TCRdb to the late 2010s). Turning to the overall study: The SMART-Seq v4 Ultra Low Input RNA kit was used to prepare libraries from fractions with low cell numbers. To follow T-cell clones before and after primary and booster YFV17D yellow fever vaccination, bulk TCR alpha and beta repertoires were sequenced over time. Two healthy male donors, one aged 18 to 29 and one aged 30 to 40 years, made up the cohort. Blood samples were taken at several timepoints before and after primary and secondary immunization, and bulk PBMC replicates and cell subsets were isolated.

Taken from the germline V gene, the CDR1 and CDR2 loops are SGHRS and YFSETQ. Measured from the cysteine to the phenylalanine, the CDR3 is 15 residues long. Only CDR3 DNA remains: 45 bases, in frame from the first base. TCR cDNA was made using 5'RACE template switching, a step that added a universal primer site and unique molecular identifiers. cDNA synthesis was primed from both the TCR alpha and TCR beta constant segments. Two PCR steps were used to amplify libraries, with sample barcodes and sequencing adapters being added in the second step. Sequencing of libraries was performed on Illumina HiSeq 2500 (2x100 bp) or NovaSeq (2x150 bp). The original pipeline was this. MIGEC handled demultiplexing of reads and collapsing into UMI consensus sequences, while MiXCR performed V(D)J alignment. Vaccine-responding clonotypes were identified with edgeR using replicate PBMC samples, with FDR below 0.01 and a log2 fold change above 5 up to day 15 being required. CD4 or CD8 identity was assigned to each bulk clonotype according to whether the clonotype was present at higher abundance in the sequenced CD4 repertoire or the sequenced CD8 repertoire. The public sequencing data were trimmed at Q25 with fastp and processed into clonotypes with MiXCR by TCRdb, which kept only in-frame beta chains. Rows with one shared CDR3 protein collapse into an entry with the most common genes and DNA. The V and J calls follow TCRdb's processing rather than the paper's. The sample table shows 450,000 to 600,000 distinct CDR3 sequences, and roughly 13% are seen once. Over 13% of the sample belongs to the ten largest clones.

The treatment or condition label of this sample denotes: live attenuated yellow fever vaccine strain. At each blood-draw timepoint, two biological replicates of bulk PBMCs were collected. A standard Ficoll-Paque protocol was used to isolate PBMCs from peripheral blood. TriZol was used to extract RNA from bulk PBMCs, from CD4 and CD8 fractions, and from dextramer-positive and dextramer-negative fractions. This clonotype has at least ten counts. Which antigen it targets is not known. At one boundary the junction diverges from the germline segment, which might be a read error. Overall study outcomes, separate from this receptor: After the booster, most of the clones that had expanded following primary vaccination were detected again (almost 98% of CD4 and more than 85% of CD8), which suggests that memory was broadly maintained. Because only two donors were included in the study, the extent to which the findings can be generalized is limited. A small share of clonotypes occurred in both CD4 and CD8 compartments, likely arising from convergent recombination. Computational filtering was needed because FACS-sorted repertoires could contain abundant contaminating clonotypes from the bulk population. Compared with the primary T-cell response, the secondary T-cell response was faster but weaker, reaching its peak on day 5 rather than on day 15.

The source is a man aged 30 to 45 who received the YFV17D yellow fever vaccine. The V and J genes are TRBV5-1 and TRBJ2-1; the D call is tentative, TRBD1 or TRBD2, as each matches 5 bases. Specimen: PBMCs, collected on the day of the yellow fever booster vaccination. The DNA reads as follows: TGTGCCAGCAGCTCCGGGACGGGGAGTTACAATGAGCAGTTCTTC. This is translated as CASSSGTGSYNEQFF.